The TCR beta chain under discussion was sequenced for a study of human T cells and chemical hapten exposure. A few counts support this clonotype. MiXCR was run by TCRdb on the RACE reads, yielding one entry per CDR3 protein. The sample includes fewer than 100,000 distinct CDR3 sequences, about 9.3% seen only once; the top ten take 2% to 2.5%. This sample's time point: patch test 2, 6 weeks after DPC sensitization. This sample's treatment: therapeutic diphenylcyclopropenone sensitization with weekly scalp DPC. The TCR comes from a woman in her 40s with alopecia areata. Some clones in this sample may be carry-over from other donors' samples. Sample: whole blood, taken in connection with sensitization to the hapten diphenylcyclopropenone (DPC).

The CDR3 region is CSVGPDRAYEQYF. The CDR3 DNA reads TGCAGCGTTGGTCCGGACAGGGCCTACGAGCAGTACTTC. The chain is built from TRBV29-1 and TRBJ2-7, with TRBD1 identical over 8 bases. Germline lookup yields CDR1 SQVTM and CDR2 ANQGSEA. Unmatched junction bases numbered 4, after V lost 4 bases and J lost 2 bases. The CDR3 runs 13 residues.